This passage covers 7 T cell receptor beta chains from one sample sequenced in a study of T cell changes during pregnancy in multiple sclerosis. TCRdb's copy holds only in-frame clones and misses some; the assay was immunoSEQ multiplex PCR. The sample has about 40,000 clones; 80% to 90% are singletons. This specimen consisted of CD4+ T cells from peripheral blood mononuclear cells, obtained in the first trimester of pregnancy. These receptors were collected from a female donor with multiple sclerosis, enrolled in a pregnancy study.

Here the CDR3 DNA reads TGTGCCAGCAGCTTGGTTAGCGGGAGGGCGACCGGAGAGCAGTACTTC. Protein product: CASSLVSGRATGEQYF. The chain carries TRBV5-4 and TRBJ2-7; 11 nucleotides agree with TRBD2. The CDR3 is 16 amino acids. Germline V gives CDR1 SGHNT, CDR2 YYREEE (reference sequence). After removal of 0 bases from V and 7 bases from J, the junction contained 9 bases not matched to a gene.

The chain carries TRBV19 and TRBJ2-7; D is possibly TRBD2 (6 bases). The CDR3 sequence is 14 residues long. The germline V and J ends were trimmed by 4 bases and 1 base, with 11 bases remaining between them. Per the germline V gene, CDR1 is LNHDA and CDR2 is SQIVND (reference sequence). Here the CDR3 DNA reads TGTGCCAGTAGTAGTTTGGGGGGTTCCTACGAGCAGTACTTC. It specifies CASSSLGGSYEQYF.

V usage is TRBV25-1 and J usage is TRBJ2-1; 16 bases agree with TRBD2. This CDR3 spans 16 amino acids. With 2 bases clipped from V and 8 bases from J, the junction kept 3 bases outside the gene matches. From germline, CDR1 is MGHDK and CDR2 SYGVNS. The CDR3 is CASSEDGTSGRDEQFF. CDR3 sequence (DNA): TGTGCCAGCAGTGAAGACGGGACTAGCGGGAGGGATGAGCAGTTCTTC.

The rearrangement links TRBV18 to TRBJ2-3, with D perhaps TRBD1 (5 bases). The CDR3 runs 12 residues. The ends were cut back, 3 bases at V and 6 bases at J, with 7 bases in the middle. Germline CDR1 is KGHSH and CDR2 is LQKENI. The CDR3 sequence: CASSPTEDTQYF. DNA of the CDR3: TGTGCCAGCTCACCGACAGAGGATACGCAGTATTTT. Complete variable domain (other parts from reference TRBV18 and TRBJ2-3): NAGVMQNPRHLVRRRGQEARLRCSPMKGHSHVYWYRQLPEEGLKFMVYLQKENIIDESGMPKERFSAEFPKEGPSILRIQQVVRGDSAAYFCASSPTEDTQYFGPGTRLTVL.

CDR3 protein: CASSPGQGISPLHF. The CDR3 nucleotides read TGTGCCAGCAGCCCGGGACAAGGGATTTCACCCCTCCACTTT. V is TRBV9 and J is TRBJ1-6; a weak D match, TRBD1 (6 bases). The CDR3 is 14 residues long. V lost 4 bases and J lost 9, with 14 bases in between. Per germline, CDR1 SGDLS and CDR2 YYNGEE.

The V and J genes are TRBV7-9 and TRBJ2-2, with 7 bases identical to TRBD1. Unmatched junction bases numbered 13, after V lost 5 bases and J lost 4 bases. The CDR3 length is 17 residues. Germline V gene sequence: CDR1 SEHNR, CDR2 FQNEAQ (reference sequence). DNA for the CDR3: TGTGCCAGCAGCCCCAGGGACAGTTTAGGCCGCACCGGGGAGCTGTTTTTT. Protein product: CASSPRDSLGRTGELFF.

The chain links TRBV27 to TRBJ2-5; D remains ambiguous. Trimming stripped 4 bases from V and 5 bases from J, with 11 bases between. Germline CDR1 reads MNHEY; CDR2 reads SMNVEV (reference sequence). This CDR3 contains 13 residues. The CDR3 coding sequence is TGTGCCAGCAGTTCCCAACCTCGGGAGACCCAGTACTTC. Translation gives CASSSQPRETQYF.